The clone carrying this TCR beta chain was counted only a few times. From the RT-PCR reads, TCRdb called clonotypes with MiXCR, one entry per CDR3 protein. The repertoire holds about 700,000 distinct CDR3 sequences, with 13% to 15% as singletons. Trimming cost V 5 bases and J 10 bases, with 21 bases left between them. This CDR3 spans 15 amino acids. The V gene's germline CDR1 is SGHAT and CDR2 FQDESV (reference sequence). The rearrangement uses TRBV11-1 and TRBJ2-1; tentative D call: TRBD1 (5 bases). The sample was memory CD4+ T cells from blood. The sequence was collected from a female donor in good health, serving as a healthy control. The CDR3 bases are TGTGCCAGCAGCCATACTCTTCAGGGTTTAGGGGAGCAGTTCTTC. Translated: CASSHTLQGLGEQFF.